This T cell receptor beta chain originates from a study of shared clonotypes between healthy human individuals. Turning to the study itself: A few men and two women, aged 18 to 49, were donors. CD8 memory received one plate per donor, CD8 naive two, CD4 memory three and CD4 naive three.

Only CD45RO-negative cells positively selected for CCR7 counted as naive CD8 cells, so terminally differentiated effector memory CD45RA+ cells were excluded. For every subset, genomic DNA was evenly distributed across several immunoSEQ plates. Replicate PCRs from sorted subsets contained approximately 190 ng DNA, which is 31,000 or so T cell genomes. Data came from immunoSEQ multiplex PCR; TCRdb stores just in-frame clones and leaves some out. The sample shows about 2 million clones, roughly 95% of them seen only once. The V end lost 0 bases, the J end lost 3 bases, and 15 bases lay between the germline ends. CDR3 length equals 17 residues. Germline V gives CDR1 MNHNS, CDR2 SASEGT.

Specimen: naive CD8+ T cells sorted from blood. The TCR comes from a man between 18 and 29 years old in good health. This rearrangement joins TRBV6-1 to TRBJ1-5; possibly TRBD1 for D (6 bases). The CDR3 sequence is CASSEALGAGDNQPQHF. The DNA for the CDR3 is TGTGCCAGCAGTGAAGCGTTGGGGGCAGGGGACAATCAGCCCCAGCATTTT.